This T cell receptor beta chain comes out of a study of blood T cells in healthy people across ages. This clonotype has a single count. Its antigen is still unknown. Whole-study findings and limits: The authors considered diversity estimates from one million T cells to be underestimates. Whereas aged donors had fewer naive CD4+ cells, long-lived donors had more of them and higher diversity.

It was with a sample-barcoded 5' primer and a J-beta primer mix that a second PCR of about 6 to 12 cycles was run. Template switching added a 12-random-nucleotide identifier to every cDNA molecule. TCRdb re-called the 5' RACE reads with MiXCR, one entry per CDR3 protein. The table lists about 1,400,000 distinct CDR3 sequences, around two fifths of them singletons, with 7% to 9.5% in the top ten. The sequencing input was blood. This TCR was recovered from a woman aged 18 to 35 in good health.

The chain's CDR3 is CASSILAGGNYEQYF. In DNA form, the CDR3 reads TGTGCCAGTAGTATTCTGGCGGGAGGAAACTACGAGCAGTACTTC. The chain carries TRBV19 and TRBJ2-5; 8 bases match TRBD2. The J call may be faulty, since TRBJ2-7 better matches the DNA end. CDR1 is LNHDA, CDR2 SQIVND, per germline (reference sequence). This CDR3 is 15 amino acids long.